This TCR beta chain appears in the sequencing data of a study of T-cell reconstitution after alpha-beta-depleted transplantation in children. Using unique molecular identifiers, the investigators prepared the TCRbeta library. MiXCR was run by TCRdb on the PCR reads, yielding one entry per CDR3 protein. The sample has about 230,000 distinct CDR3 sequences, 12% seen once. Germline V lookup: CDR1 SNHLY, CDR2 FYNNEI. This CDR3 is 13 amino acids long. V was pared by 0 bases and J by 7 bases, with 9 bases between. At least ten counts were recorded for this clonotype. This receptor was obtained from a human donor who donated a stem cell graft to a child with acute lymphoblastic leukemia. The sample in question was PBMCs from the stem cell graft donor, obtained from the stem cell graft. The chain links TRBV2 to TRBJ1-2; weak D call: TRBD1 (5 bases). CDR3 region: CASSEAPRAGYTF. In nucleotides, the CDR3 is TGTGCCAGCAGTGAAGCCCCCAGGGCTGGCTACACCTTC.